Listed below are T cell receptor beta chains from one sample, sequenced in a study of T cells in tumors after PD-1 blockade. Generated by immunoSEQ multiplex PCR, the TCRdb table keeps only in-frame clones and is missing some. The table includes about 24,000 clones, around four fifths detected once. Here the sequenced sample was PBMCs, taken after anti-PD-1 treatment. Receptors originate from a human donor with basal cell carcinoma. CDR3s leave out the opening cysteine and the closing phenylalanine or tryptophan. Fields, in order: J gene, CDR3 length, V gene, CDR3 protein.

TRBJ2-7,13,TRBV7-2,ASSTEDRPSYEQY
TRBJ2-3,15,TRBV19,ASSIILSEASTDTQY
TRBJ1-5,13,TRBV27,ASSLLGQGNQPQH
TRBJ1-2,10,TRBV6-5,ASSDRAYGYT
TRBJ2-2,13,TRBV5-8,ASSSRQPHTGELF
TRBJ1-5,19,TRBV13,ASGFITQGRQFRTGNQPQH
TRBJ1-1,11,TRBV10-3,ATKIGQNDKAF
TRBJ2-3,13,TRBV9,ASTEDGGRTDTQY
TRBJ1-2,13,TRBV7-3,ASSLSPGQGLGYT
TRBJ1-1,13,TRBV5-1,ASSLGGPQNTEAF
TRBJ2-5,13,TRBV6-4,ASSEGTSGEETQY
TRBJ1-1,14,TRBV2,ASDIDSYSANTEAF
TRBJ2-1,12,TRBV30,AWRVRGGLNEQF
TRBJ2-7,12,TRBV5-6,ASSQGTPDYEQY
TRBJ2-1,15,TRBV18,ASSPLAGGLTYNEQF
TRBJ2-6,13,TRBV15,ATSRGGSGANVLT
TRBJ1-3,13,TRBV18,ASSPQGDAGNTIY
TRBJ2-2,14,TRBV3-1/TRBV3-2,ASSQKGGGRTGELF
TRBJ2-7,13,TRBV11-3,ASLYQDVLCREQY